Following are 18 T cell receptor beta chains from one sample sequenced in a study of blood T cell repertoires in COVID-19. Measured with immunoSEQ multiplex PCR; TCRdb has only the in-frame clones, and not every one. The sample records 290,000 or so clones, roughly 80% being singletons. Sequencing input: PBMCs or T cells enriched from blood (not recorded which). The receptors were sampled from a man aged 35 to 55 who had been exposed to COVID-19.

Of note for this clone: Other DNA sequences in this specimen translate into the identical CDR3. This chain joins TRBV5-1 and TRBJ2-7; 9 bases fit TRBD1. This CDR3 has 14 amino acids. J was trimmed by 2 bases and V by 4 bases; bases with no gene match: 4. Germline V gives CDR1 SGHRS, CDR2 YFSETQ. The CDR3 nucleotides read TGCGCCAGCAGCCTGGGACAGGGTCCCTACGAGCAGTACTTC. It codes for CASSLGQGPYEQYF.

The rearrangement joins TRBV19 to TRBJ1-6; D unresolved. V dropped 6 bases and J dropped 7 bases, with 19 bases sitting between them. The germline V gene encodes CDR1 LNHDA and CDR2 SQIVND (reference sequence). This CDR3 is 16 amino acids long. CDR3 sequence reads: CASRPGANRENSPLHF. The CDR3 DNA sequence: TGTGCCAGTAGGCCCGGTGCTAACCGGGAGAATTCACCCCTCCACTTT.

The rearrangement uses TRBV23-1 and TRBJ1-2; no clear D. TRBV23-1 is designated an ORF whose function remains uncertain. Between the trimmed V and J ends, which lost 2 bases and 4 bases, there was a span of 11 bases. The CDR3 runs 14 residues. The CDR3 bases are TGCGCCAGCAGTCAAATTTGCGGCCCCTATGGCTACACCTTC. Residues: CASSQICGPYGYTF.

The J gene is TRBJ2-2, the V gene TRBV6-5; D is possibly TRBD1 (6 bases). The CDR3 spans 13 residues. V was clipped by 8 bases and J by 9 bases, with 16 bases between them. Germline assignment: CDR1 MNHEY and CDR2 SVGAGI. The CDR3: CASGASRDRELFF. The CDR3 DNA is TGTGCCAGCGGAGCCTCCCGGGACAGGGAGCTGTTTTTT.

This sequence joins TRBV19 and TRBJ2-3, with 14 nucleotides matching TRBD2. CDR1 is LNHDA and CDR2 is SQIVND in the germline V gene (reference sequence). The junction had 5 bases not matched to a gene; V was cut back by 5 bases and J by 4 bases. The CDR3 is made up of 16 amino acids. CDR3 sequence (DNA): TGTGCCAGTAGTCCGGGACTAGCGGGAGAATCAGATACGCAGTATTTT. Its translation is CASSPGLAGESDTQYF. Combining the CDR3 with reference TRBV19 and TRBJ2-3 gives the whole variable domain DGGITQSPKYLFRKEGQNVTLSCEQNLNHDAMYWYRQDPGQGLRLIYYSQIVNDFQKGDIAEGYSVSREKKESFPLTVTSAQKNPTAFYLCASSPGLAGESDTQYFGPGTRLTVL.

This rearrangement joins TRBV7-3 to TRBJ2-7; a possible D gene is TRBD2 (5 bases). Germline V gene data show CDR1 as SGHTA and CDR2 as FQGTGA. The CDR3 length is 15 residues. Trimming took off 2 bases at V and 3 bases at J, with 14 bases between the two ends. As DNA, the CDR3 is TGTGCCAGCAGCTTACGTGGCGGAGGAAACTACGAGCAGTACTTC. This gives the protein CASSLRGGGNYEQYF.

A single count supports this clone. The V gene is TRBV27, the J gene TRBJ2-2; 10 bases align to TRBD2. The CDR3 is made up of 18 amino acids. V gave up 5 bases and J gave up 4 bases; unmatched junction bases: 13. Per the germline V gene, CDR1 is MNHEY and CDR2 is SMNVEV (reference sequence). The CDR3 region is CASSTRWQRGGGTGELFF. The CDR3 DNA reads TGTGCCAGCAGTACCCGCTGGCAGCGGGGGGGTGGCACCGGGGAGCTGTTTTTT.

In DNA, the CDR3 is TGTGCCAGCAGCTTCACTGACAGGGCTGAAAAACTGTTTTTT. It is translated as CASSFTDRAEKLFF. The gene calls are TRBV13 and TRBJ1-4, with 7 bases identical to TRBD1. The CDR3 extends over 14 amino acids. Germline V lookup: CDR1 PRHDT, CDR2 FYEKMQ (reference sequence). The trim removed 3 bases at V and 7 bases at J, leaving 5 bases unmatched.

The genes are TRBV4-2 and TRBJ2-6; maybe TRBD2 (5 bases). CDR3 length equals 15 residues. Per germline, CDR1 LGHNA and CDR2 YNFKEQ. The germline V and J ends were trimmed by 2 bases and 2 bases, with 7 bases remaining between them. The DNA of the CDR3 is TGTGCCAGCAGCCAAAGGGAGACTGGGGCCAACGTCCTGACTTTC. Residues: CASSQRETGANVLTF.

V usage is TRBV30 and J usage is TRBJ2-5; the D gene is possibly TRBD1 (5 bases). This CDR3 is 14 amino acids long. From germline, CDR1 is GTSNPN and CDR2 SVGIG (reference sequence). V lost 5 bases and J 4 bases, leaving 17 bases between the germline ends. This CDR3 is CAWSRLGVGETQYF. For the CDR3, the DNA is TGTGCCTGGTCGAGGTTAGGGGTAGGAGAGACCCAGTACTTC.

The chain has TRBV21-1 and TRBJ2-7; TRBD2, the table's D call, was not compared with the DNA. TRBV21-1 is a recognized pseudogene. The CDR3 is 17 residues long. CDR3 nucleotide sequence: TGTGCCAGCAGCACCACCGGGACTAGCTATGGAGACTACGAGCAGTACTTC. Translating it yields CASSTTGTSYGDYEQYF.

This chain uses TRBV3-1 (or the pseudogene TRBV3-2) with TRBJ1-2; D perhaps matches TRBD1 (5 bases). CDR3 length: 14 residues. Trimming stripped 1 base from V and 2 bases from J, with 8 bases between. Looked up from germline, CDR1 is LGHDT and CDR2 is YNNKEL (reference sequence). The CDR3 sequence is CASSQVDSNYGYTF. The CDR3 bases are TGTGCCAGCAGCCAAGTCGACAGCAACTATGGCTACACCTTC.

The rearrangement links TRBV5-1 to TRBJ1-2; 7 positions agree with TRBD1. This CDR3 is built from 14 residues. Germline V gives CDR1 SGHRS, CDR2 YFSETQ. Trimming took 4 bases from V and 6 from J; bases not matched to a gene: 9. The CDR3 DNA reads TGCGCCAGCAGCCTAATCCCACAGGGGAATGGCTACACCTTC. This gives the protein CASSLIPQGNGYTF.

The chain joins TRBV4-2 to TRBJ2-5; 9 nucleotides agree with TRBD2. J lost 4 bases, V lost 1 base, and 4 bases had no gene match. The CDR3 runs 15 residues. CDR1 and CDR2 from the germline V gene are LGHNA and YNFKEQ. This CDR3 reads CASSQGTSEVETQYF. Written as DNA, the CDR3 is TGTGCCAGCAGCCAAGGGACTAGCGAGGTAGAGACCCAGTACTTC.

The chain recombines TRBV10-2 with TRBJ2-1, with D unclear. Germline CDR1 reads WSHSY; CDR2 reads SAAADI. V lost 6 bases and J lost 10, with 10 bases in between. The length of the CDR3 is 11 residues. CDR3 residues: CASSNFREQFF. The CDR3 region has the DNA TGCGCCAGCAGCAACTTCAGGGAGCAGTTCTTC.

The V call is TRBV30, the J call TRBJ1-2; 9 bases map to TRBD1. Per germline, CDR1 GTSNPN and CDR2 SVGIG (reference sequence). This CDR3 region has 16 residues. J was trimmed by 4 bases and V by 1 base; bases with no gene match: 10. CDR3 sequence: CAWSDPRQGGGYGYTF. CDR3 DNA sequence: TGTGCCTGGAGTGACCCACGACAGGGGGGAGGCTATGGCTACACCTTC.

V is TRBV10-3 and J is TRBJ1-1, with TRBD1 as a possible D gene (5 bases). V lost 6 bases to trimming and J lost 4 bases, with 15 bases between them. Per the germline V gene, CDR1 is ENHRY and CDR2 is SYGVKD. The length of the CDR3 is 14 residues. The CDR3 sequence is CAISPGLSGTEAFF. The CDR3 DNA is TGTGCCATCAGCCCAGGGTTATCGGGCACTGAAGCTTTCTTT.

In its sample, this clone was seen once. The rearrangement links TRBV19 to TRBJ1-3; D gene uncertain. The CDR3 is 13 amino acids. Germline-derived CDR1 and CDR2 are LNHDA and SQIVND (reference sequence). Trimming left V 8 bases short and J 5 bases short, with 13 bases between. CDR3 residues: CASAARSRNTIYF. The CDR3 DNA reads as TGTGCCAGTGCTGCACGGAGCCGAAACACCATATATTTT.